The 9 T cell receptor beta chains given below trace back to one sample, sequenced in a study of cytomegalovirus exposure and HLA in healthy donors. In the PCR, 60 Vbeta and 13 Jbeta primers were used. The table came from immunoSEQ multiplex PCR; TCRdb's copy has only in-frame clones and leaves some out. The data show 75,000 to 95,000 clones, and the top ten clones hold approximately 1.5%. Sequencing used PBMCs. Receptors were obtained from a woman in her sixties in good health and CMV-seronegative.

The genes are TRBV6-5 and TRBJ1-1; D not resolved. There are 13 residues in the CDR3. Per the germline V gene, CDR1 is MNHEY and CDR2 is SVGAGI. V lost 8 bases, J lost 1 base, and 11 bases lay in between. The CDR3 coding sequence is TGTGCCAGCTCGGGAGAGACGAACACTGAAGCTTTCTTT. Translation gives CASSGETNTEAFF.

The J gene is TRBJ1-6, the V gene TRBV6-6; D ambiguous. The CDR3 is made up of 16 amino acids. The V gene lost 2 bases and the J gene lost 5 bases, with 13 bases spanning the gap. From germline, CDR1 is MNHNY and CDR2 SVGAGI (reference sequence). The CDR3 DNA reads as TGTGCCAGCAGTTACGAAGAGCCCCAACATAATTCACCCCTCCACTTT. Protein product: CASSYEEPQHNSPLHF.

The chain joins TRBV7-9 to TRBJ1-1; D possibly corresponds to TRBD1 (5 bases). Germline CDR1 reads SEHNR; CDR2 reads FQNEAQ (reference sequence). The V and J ends lost 6 bases and 3 bases respectively, with 20 bases between them. The CDR3 length is 16 residues. The CDR3 DNA sequence: TGTGCCAGCAGGGTCGAAAAGGGGCGCGGGGACACTGAAGCTTTCTTT. Its protein is CASRVEKGRGDTEAFF.

J is TRBJ2-1 and V is TRBV6-6; 7 nucleotides line up with TRBD2. The germline gives CDR1 MNHNY, CDR2 SVGAGI (reference sequence). This CDR3 contains 15 residues. V was clipped by 6 bases and J by 2 bases; unmatched bases: 7. In nucleotides, the CDR3 is TGTGCCAGCAGGCAGAGCGGGATAACCTACAATGAGCAGTTCTTC. Translation gives CASRQSGITYNEQFF.

This chain joins TRBV10-3 and TRBJ2-5; 7 bases align to TRBD1. V was pared by 6 bases and J by 0 bases, with 7 bases of the junction left unmatched. The germline V gene encodes CDR1 ENHRY and CDR2 SYGVKD. The CDR3 runs to 15 residues. The CDR3 nucleotides read TGTGCCATCAGCGCTCCCGACAGGGACCAAGAGACCCAGTACTTC. It codes for CAISAPDRDQETQYF.

The chain uses TRBV4-3 and TRBJ1-3, with 9 positions matching TRBD1. Trimming cost V 3 bases and J 3 bases; bases outside gene matches: 15. The CDR3 has 19 residues. Germline loops: CDR1 LGHNA, CDR2 YSLEER. The CDR3 sequence: CASSHPLRDREEDGNTIYF. As DNA, the CDR3 is TGCGCCAGCAGCCATCCTCTCCGGGACAGGGAGGAGGATGGAAACACCATATATTTT.

The chain couples TRBV10-3 to TRBJ1-6; 10 positions match TRBD1. Germline V gene lookup returns CDR1 ENHRY and CDR2 SYGVKD. CDR3 length: 17 amino acids. V shed 4 bases and J 9 bases; nucleotides not matched to a gene: 12. CDR3 coding DNA: TGTGCCATCAGTGCCCGTGGGTCCGGGACAGGGGTTTCACCCCTCCACTTT. It encodes CAISARGSGTGVSPLHF.

The V call is TRBV5-1, the J call TRBJ2-2; D gene uncertain. Per germline, CDR1 SGHRS and CDR2 YFSETQ. The CDR3 length is 13 residues. Trimming pared 3 bases from V and 4 bases from J, leaving 7 bases between. The CDR3 here is CASSSQFTGELFF. CDR3 in DNA: TGCGCCAGCAGCTCCCAGTTCACCGGGGAGCTGTTTTTT. Looking up the rest from reference TRBV5-1 and TRBJ2-2 gives the full variable domain: KAGVTQTPRYLIKTRGQQVTLSCSPISGHRSVSWYQQTPGQGLQFLFEYFSETQRNKGNFPGRFSGRQFSNSRSEMNVSTLELGDSALYLCASSSQFTGELFFGEGSRLTVL.

The gene calls are TRBV5-5 and TRBJ2-5; tentatively, D is TRBD2 (5 bases). CDR1 is SGHKS and CDR2 is YYEKEE in the germline V gene (reference sequence). The CDR3 spans 14 residues. Deletions cut 6 bases from V and 4 bases from J, with 16 bases between. The CDR3 sequence: CASTPHLGRETQYF. DNA of the CDR3: TGTGCCAGCACCCCGCATTTAGGGAGAGAGACCCAGTACTTC.